Presented here are 19 T cell receptor beta chains from one specimen sequenced in a study of CD8 T cells in Susac syndrome (dated by TCRdb to the late 2010s). Library method: the immunoSEQ multiplex PCR assay. RNA was extracted using the RNeasy kit, and roughly 0.5 to 1 microgram was reverse transcribed with random hexamers. In TCRdb, the public reads were trimmed at Q25 with fastp and aligned with MiXCR, with productive beta chains retained. Each record represents a unique CDR3 protein, reported with the most common genes and DNA among its rows. The sample table holds approximately 190,000 distinct CDR3 sequences, of which around 95% were seen once. The leading ten clones occupy approximately 0.089% of the sample. The sequenced material came from CD4+ T cells from PBMCs. These receptors were collected from a human donor with Susac syndrome.

This chain joins TRBV11-2 and TRBJ1-2; tentatively, D is TRBD1 (6 bases). This CDR3 is 17 amino acids long. In germline, CDR1 is SGHAT, CDR2 FQNNGV. Trimming stripped 4 bases from V and 8 bases from J, with 26 bases between. CDR3 region: CASSSPRTGGASGGYTF. In nucleotides, the CDR3 is TGTGCCAGCAGCTCTCCGCGGACCGGGGGGGCATCTGGGGGCTACACCTTC.

This chain uses TRBV24-1 with TRBJ1-5; 7 bases fit TRBD1. Per the germline V gene, CDR1 is KGHDR and CDR2 is SFDVKD. The CDR3 length is 15 residues. V lost 4 bases and J lost 5; bases outside the gene matches: 7. DNA of the CDR3: TGTGCCACCAGTGAGGGAGGGGGCGCGGATCAGCCCCAGCATTTT. Translated: CATSEGGGADQPQHF.

J is TRBJ2-5 and V is TRBV12-3 or TRBV12-4; no reliable D call. This CDR3 region has 14 residues. V shed 0 bases and J shed 7 bases, with 12 bases lying between them. The CDR3 region has the DNA TGTGCCAGCAGTTTAGCGGTTGCCATCGGGACCCAGTACTTC. It encodes CASSLAVAIGTQYF.

The chain couples TRBV5-4 to TRBJ2-5; no clear D. The V and J ends lost 6 bases and 7 bases respectively, with 10 bases between them. The CDR3 runs to 11 residues. Germline V gene data show CDR1 as SGHNT and CDR2 as YYREEE (reference sequence). The CDR3 here is CASTDLGTQYF. DNA of the CDR3: TGTGCCAGCACCGACTTGGGGACCCAGTACTTC.

This chain joins TRBV20-1 and TRBJ1-5; D unclear. This CDR3 contains 14 residues. CDR1 and CDR2 (germline): DFQATT, SNEGSKA (reference sequence). Trimming took 6 bases from V and 0 from J, leaving 12 bases between them. This CDR3 reads CSASRPYSNQPQHF. CDR3 in DNA: TGCAGTGCGAGCCGGCCTTATAGCAATCAGCCCCAGCATTTT.

The V and J genes are TRBV5-1 and TRBJ1-2; 7 bases are a match to TRBD1. The CDR3 is made up of 15 amino acids. V lost 4 bases, J lost 4 bases, and 10 bases stayed unmatched. Germline CDR1 is SGHRS and CDR2 is YFSETQ. The CDR3 coding sequence is TGCGCCAGCAGCCCTAGCCGACAGGGCCGCTATGGCTACACCTTC. The encoded protein is CASSPSRQGRYGYTF.

This chain links TRBV2 with TRBJ2-3, with D hard to call. The CDR3 is 11 residues long. V dropped 4 bases and J dropped 11 bases, with 10 bases sitting between them. Germline CDR1 and CDR2: SNHLY and FYNNEI. CDR3 in DNA: TGTGCCAGCAGTGGCGTGACTGTGCAGTATTTT. Translating it yields CASSGVTVQYF.

The chain carries TRBV28 and TRBJ2-3; D gene uncertain. This CDR3 region has 12 residues. Looked up from germline, CDR1 is MDHEN and CDR2 is SYDVKM. V gave up 3 bases and J gave up 5 bases, with 6 bases separating them. Here the CDR3 reads CASSLGEDTQYF. Here the CDR3 DNA reads TGTGCCAGCAGTTTGGGCGAAGATACGCAGTATTTT. Drawing the rest from reference TRBV28 and TRBJ2-3, the complete variable domain is DVKVTQSSRYLVKRTGEKVFLECVQDMDHENMFWYRQDPGLGLRLIYFSYDVKMKEKGDIPEGYSVSREKKERFSLILESASTNQTSMYLCASSLGEDTQYFGPGTRLTVL.

This clonotype was seen once. The V gene is TRBV30, the J gene TRBJ1-1, with D unclear. Germline V gives CDR1 GTSNPN, CDR2 SVGIG (reference sequence). V was pared by 0 bases and J by 8 bases, with 13 bases between. The CDR3 is made up of 13 amino acids. CDR3 nucleotide sequence: TGTGCCTGGAGTGTACTTATTCGGGCCGAAGCTTTCTTT. This codes for CAWSVLIRAEAFF. Drawing the rest from reference TRBV30 and TRBJ1-1, the complete variable domain is SQTIHQWPATLVQPVGSPLSLECTVEGTSNPNLYWYRQAAGRGLQLLFYSVGIGQISSEVPQNLSASRPQDRQFILSSKKLLLSDSGFYLCAWSVLIRAEAFFGQGTRLTVV.

The V and J genes are TRBV20-1 and TRBJ1-5; D remains ambiguous. Trimming shortened V by 4 bases and J by 0 bases, and 7 bases separated the two germline ends. The CDR3 spans 13 residues. CDR1 and CDR2 from the germline V gene are DFQATT and SNEGSKA (reference sequence). The CDR3 nucleotides are TGCAGTGCTAAGAGAGTTAGCAATCAGCCCCAGCATTTT. Its protein product is CSAKRVSNQPQHF.

The genes are TRBV7-9 and TRBJ2-5; D is unresolved. V lost 3 bases, J lost 1 base, and 12 bases lay in between. The CDR3 contains 15 residues. The germline gives CDR1 SEHNR, CDR2 FQNEAQ (reference sequence). The CDR3 region has the DNA TGTGCCAGCAGCTTTTTTCCAAACCTCCAAGAGACCCAGTACTTC. Translated, it gives CASSFFPNLQETQYF.

This clonotype has just one count. The chain recombines TRBV9 with TRBJ2-5; the D is unclear. Trimming stripped 3 bases from V and 5 bases from J, with 5 bases between. In germline, CDR1 is SGDLS, CDR2 YYNGEE. The CDR3 spans 11 residues. CDR3 sequence reads: CASSAAETQYF. CDR3 in DNA: TGTGCCAGCAGCGCGGCGGAGACCCAGTACTTC.

The chain couples TRBV3-1 to TRBJ1-1; TRBD1 aligns across 12 bases. Trimming at V came to 2 bases and at J to 8 bases, leaving 3 bases not matched to a gene. CDR3 length equals 14 residues. Germline-derived CDR1 and CDR2 are LGHDT and YNNKEL (reference sequence). CDR3 in amino acids: CASSQQGQGAEAFF. The CDR3 DNA reads as TGTGCCAGCAGCCAACAGGGACAGGGGGCAGAAGCTTTCTTT.

The chain uses TRBV20-1 and TRBJ2-1; TRBD2 matches 10 bases. This CDR3 region has 16 residues. Germline lookup yields CDR1 DFQATT and CDR2 SNEGSKA (reference sequence). The V segment lost 0 bases and the J segment 0 bases; nucleotides outside the gene matches: 2. CDR3 nucleotides: TGCAGTGCTAGAGAGACTAGCGGGTTCTCCTACAATGAGCAGTTCTTC. Translating it yields CSARETSGFSYNEQFF.

This clonotype was detected only once. The V call is TRBV6-1, the J call TRBJ1-6; weak D call: TRBD1 (6 bases). The germline gives CDR1 MNHNS, CDR2 SASEGT. Trimming shortened V by 5 bases and J by 8 bases, and 19 bases separated the two germline ends. The CDR3 sequence is 16 residues long. CDR3 loop: CASSRWGGRRDSPLHF. The CDR3 DNA follows: TGTGCCAGCAGTCGCTGGGGGGGCAGGAGAGATTCACCCCTCCACTTT.

The chain employs TRBV18 and TRBJ2-6, with TRBD1 as a possible D gene (6 bases). Trimming stripped 2 bases from V and 3 bases from J, with 14 bases between. From germline, CDR1 is KGHSH and CDR2 LQKENI. The CDR3 is made up of 17 amino acids. CDR3: CASSPGTPTGGANVLTF. CDR3 sequence (DNA): TGTGCCAGCTCACCAGGGACACCCACCGGTGGGGCCAACGTCCTGACTTTC.

The chain employs TRBV4-1 and TRBJ2-1; perhaps D is TRBD1 or TRBD2 (6 bases each). Germline V CDR1 and CDR2: MGHRA, YSYEKL. Trimming took off 2 bases at V and 9 bases at J, with 14 bases between the two ends. The CDR3 has 14 residues. CDR3 residues: CASSQPAGGTEQFF. The DNA for the CDR3 is TGCGCCAGCAGCCAACCGGCCGGGGGCACTGAGCAGTTCTTC.

This chain uses TRBV5-1 with TRBJ2-1; TRBD1 matches at 8 bases. From germline, CDR1 is SGHRS and CDR2 YFSETQ. The V and J ends lost 4 bases and 8 bases, in that order; junction bases with no gene match: 11. The CDR3 has 15 residues. The CDR3 sequence is CASSEGQGSEDEQFF. In nucleotides, the CDR3 is TGCGCCAGCAGCGAAGGACAGGGTAGTGAAGATGAGCAGTTCTTC.

The V call is TRBV12-3 or TRBV12-4, the J call TRBJ2-7; weak D call: TRBD1 (6 bases). The V and J ends lost 4 bases and 4 bases respectively, with 14 bases between them. The CDR3 covers 14 residues. The CDR3 loop is CASSWGQPSYEQYF. Here the CDR3 DNA reads TGTGCCAGCAGTTGGGGACAACCTTCTTACGAGCAGTACTTC.